The text below deals with one T cell receptor (beta chain). The source of the sample is a study of blood T cell repertoires in COVID-19. Study context: Donors in Cohort 3 who had recovered were those with two negative PCRs, healthcare professional clearance, or resolution of their symptoms.

Unmatched junction bases numbered 3, after V lost 5 bases and J lost 4 bases. CDR1 and CDR2 from the germline V gene are MNHEY and SVGAGI. This CDR3 is built from 14 residues. As originally analysed: By means of reference gene primer amplification, nucleated cell counts were estimated. Sequenced by immunoSEQ multiplex PCR; TCRdb stores in-frame clones only, minus some. For V, J and clone size, that table is used; D and trimming come from the DNA. The sample includes under 200,000 clones, more than 85% seen only once; the top ten take around 23%. This chain links TRBV6-5 with TRBJ1-3, with TRBD1 matching 9 bases. This clonotype was sampled from a woman in her thirties or forties in a cohort exposed to, infected with or recovered from COVID-19 (not recorded which). The sequenced material came from PBMCs or T cells enriched from blood (not recorded which). The DNA of the CDR3 is TGTGCCAGCAGTACAGGGGGCGCGGGAAACACCATATATTTT. This codes for CASSTGGAGNTIYF.